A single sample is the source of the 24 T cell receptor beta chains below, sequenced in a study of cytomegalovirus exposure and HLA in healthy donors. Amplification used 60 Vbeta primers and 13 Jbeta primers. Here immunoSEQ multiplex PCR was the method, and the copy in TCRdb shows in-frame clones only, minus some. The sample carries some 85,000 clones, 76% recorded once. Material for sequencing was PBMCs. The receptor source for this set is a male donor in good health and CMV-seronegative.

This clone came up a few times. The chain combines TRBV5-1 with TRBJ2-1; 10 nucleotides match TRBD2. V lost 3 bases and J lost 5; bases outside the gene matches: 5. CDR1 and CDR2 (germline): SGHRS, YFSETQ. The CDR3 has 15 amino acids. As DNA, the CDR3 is TGCGCCAGCAGCTGGGCTAGCGGGAGTAACAATGAGCAGTTCTTC. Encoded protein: CASSWASGSNNEQFF.

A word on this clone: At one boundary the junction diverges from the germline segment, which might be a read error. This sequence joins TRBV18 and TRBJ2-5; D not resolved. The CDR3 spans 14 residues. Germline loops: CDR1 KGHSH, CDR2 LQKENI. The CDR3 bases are TGTGCCAGCTCACCTACCGGGTCCCAAGAGGCCCAGTACTTC. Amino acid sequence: CASSPTGSQEAQYF.

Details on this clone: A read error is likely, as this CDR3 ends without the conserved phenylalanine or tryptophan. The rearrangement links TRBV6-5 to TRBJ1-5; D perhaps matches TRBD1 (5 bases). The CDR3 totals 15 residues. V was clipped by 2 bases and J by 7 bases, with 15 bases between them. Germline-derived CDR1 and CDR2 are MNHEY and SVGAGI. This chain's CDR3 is CASSYMGRPGQPQHS. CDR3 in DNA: TGTGCCAGCAGTTACATGGGGCGACCCGGGCAGCCCCAGCATTCT.

CDR3 protein: CASSLRQGAGELFF. The CDR3 DNA is TGTGCCAGCAGCCTCAGACAGGGGGCCGGGGAGCTGTTTTTT. The chain has TRBV7-2 and TRBJ2-2, with 9 nucleotides matching TRBD1. Germline assignment: CDR1 SGHTA and CDR2 FQGNSA. Germline trimming cut 5 bases from V and 6 bases from J; bases unmatched to any gene: 4. The CDR3 has 14 residues.

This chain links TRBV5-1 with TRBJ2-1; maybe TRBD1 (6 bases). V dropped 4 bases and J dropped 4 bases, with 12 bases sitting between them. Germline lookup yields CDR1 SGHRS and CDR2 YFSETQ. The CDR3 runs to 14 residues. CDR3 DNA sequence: TGCGCCAGCAGCGGGGGAACAGGGTACAATGAGCAGTTCTTC. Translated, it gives CASSGGTGYNEQFF.

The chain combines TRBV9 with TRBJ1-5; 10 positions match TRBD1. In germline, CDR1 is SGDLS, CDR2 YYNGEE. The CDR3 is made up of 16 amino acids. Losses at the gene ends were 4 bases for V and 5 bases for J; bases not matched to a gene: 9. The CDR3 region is CASSKIRTGGHQPQHF. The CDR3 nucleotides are TGTGCCAGCAGCAAAATACGGACAGGGGGGCATCAGCCCCAGCATTTT. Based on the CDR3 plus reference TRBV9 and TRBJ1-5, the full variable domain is DSGVTQTPKHLITATGQRVTLRCSPRSGDLSVYWYQQSLDQGLQFLIQYYNGEERAKGNILERFSAQQFPDLHSELNLSSLELGDSALYFCASSKIRTGGHQPQHFGDGTRLSIL.

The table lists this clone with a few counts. The chain's CDR3 is CASSLDRLNEKLFF. For the CDR3, the DNA is TGCGCCAGCAGCTTGGACAGGCTGAATGAAAAACTGTTTTTT. This rearrangement joins TRBV5-1 to TRBJ1-4; D may be TRBD1 (5 bases). Germline loops: CDR1 SGHRS, CDR2 YFSETQ. The length of the CDR3 is 14 residues. V shed 0 bases and J shed 5 bases, with 8 bases lying between them.

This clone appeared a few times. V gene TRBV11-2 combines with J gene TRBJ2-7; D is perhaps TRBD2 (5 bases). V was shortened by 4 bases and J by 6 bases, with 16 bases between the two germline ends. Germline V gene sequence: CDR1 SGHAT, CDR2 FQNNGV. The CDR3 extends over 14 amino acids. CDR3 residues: CASSSTLEGFEQYF. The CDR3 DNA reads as TGTGCCAGCAGCTCTACCCTAGAGGGTTTCGAGCAGTACTTC.

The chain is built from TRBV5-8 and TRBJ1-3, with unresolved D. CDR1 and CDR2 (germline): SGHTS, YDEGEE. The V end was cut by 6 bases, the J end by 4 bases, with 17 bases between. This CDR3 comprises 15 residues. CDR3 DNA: TGTGCCAGCACCATTAGGAGGGCGAGAGGAAACACCATATATTTT. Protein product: CASTIRRARGNTIYF.

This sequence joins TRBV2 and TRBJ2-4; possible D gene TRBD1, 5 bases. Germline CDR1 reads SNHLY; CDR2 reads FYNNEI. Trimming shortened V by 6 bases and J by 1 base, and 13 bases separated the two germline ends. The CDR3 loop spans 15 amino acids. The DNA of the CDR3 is TGTGCCAGCAGAACGAGCAGGGTTGCCAAAAACATTCAGTACTTC. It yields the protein CASRTSRVAKNIQYF.

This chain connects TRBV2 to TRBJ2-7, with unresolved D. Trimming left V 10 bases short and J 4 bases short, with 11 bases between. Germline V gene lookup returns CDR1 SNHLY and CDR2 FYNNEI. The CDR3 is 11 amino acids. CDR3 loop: CATRRIYEQYF. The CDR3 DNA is TGTGCCACCCGGCGGATTTACGAGCAGTACTTC.

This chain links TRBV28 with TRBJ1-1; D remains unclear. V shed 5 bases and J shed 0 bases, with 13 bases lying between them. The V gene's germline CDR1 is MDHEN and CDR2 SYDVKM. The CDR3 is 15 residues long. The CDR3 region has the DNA TGTGCCAGCAGTCCCTCGGGTCAGCTGAACACTGAAGCTTTCTTT. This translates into CASSPSGQLNTEAFF.

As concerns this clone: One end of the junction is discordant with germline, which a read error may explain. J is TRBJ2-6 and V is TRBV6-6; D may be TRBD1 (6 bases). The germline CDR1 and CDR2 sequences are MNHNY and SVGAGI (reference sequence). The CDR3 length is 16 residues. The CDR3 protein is CASSYLGGSGANGLTF. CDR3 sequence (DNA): TGTGCCAGCAGTTACTTAGGGGGATCTGGGGCCAACGGCCTGACTTTC.

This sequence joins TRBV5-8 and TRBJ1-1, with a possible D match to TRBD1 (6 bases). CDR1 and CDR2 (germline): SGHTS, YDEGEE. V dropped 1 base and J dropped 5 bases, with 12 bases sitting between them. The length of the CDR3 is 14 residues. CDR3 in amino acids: CASSLRGIGTEAFF. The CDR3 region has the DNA TGTGCCAGCAGCTTGAGGGGGATCGGGACTGAAGCTTTCTTT.

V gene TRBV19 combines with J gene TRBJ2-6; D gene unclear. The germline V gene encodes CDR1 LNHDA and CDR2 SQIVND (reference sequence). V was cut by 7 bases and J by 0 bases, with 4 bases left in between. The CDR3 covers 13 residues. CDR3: CASTVSGANVLTF. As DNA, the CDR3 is TGTGCCAGTACAGTCTCTGGGGCCAACGTCCTGACTTTC.

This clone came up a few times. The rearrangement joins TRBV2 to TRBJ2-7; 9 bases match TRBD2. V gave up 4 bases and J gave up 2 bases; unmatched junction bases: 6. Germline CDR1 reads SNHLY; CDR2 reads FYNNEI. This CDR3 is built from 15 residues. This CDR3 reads CASSGSGRPTYEQYF. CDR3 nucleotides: TGTGCCAGCAGTGGGAGCGGGAGGCCGACCTACGAGCAGTACTTC.

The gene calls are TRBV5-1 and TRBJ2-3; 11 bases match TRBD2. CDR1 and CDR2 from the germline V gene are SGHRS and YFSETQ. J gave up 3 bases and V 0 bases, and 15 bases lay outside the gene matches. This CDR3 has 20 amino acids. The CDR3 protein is CASSLVPRTSGTSGTDTQYF. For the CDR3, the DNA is TGCGCCAGCAGCTTGGTGCCCCGAACCTCCGGGACTAGCGGAACAGATACGCAGTATTTT.

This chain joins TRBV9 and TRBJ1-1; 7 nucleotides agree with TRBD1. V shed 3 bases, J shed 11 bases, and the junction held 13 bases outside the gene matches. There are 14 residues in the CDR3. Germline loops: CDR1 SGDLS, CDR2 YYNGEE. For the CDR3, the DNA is TGTGCCAGCAGCGAGGGGGCGGGACAAAAGACGGCTTTCTTT. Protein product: CASSEGAGQKTAFF.

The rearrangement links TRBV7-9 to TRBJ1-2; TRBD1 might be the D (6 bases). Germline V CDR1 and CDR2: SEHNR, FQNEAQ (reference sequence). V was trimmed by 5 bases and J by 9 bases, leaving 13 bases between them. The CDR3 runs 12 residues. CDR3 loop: CASSVDSLRYTF. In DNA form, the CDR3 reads TGTGCCAGCAGCGTGGACAGTCTACGCTACACCTTC.

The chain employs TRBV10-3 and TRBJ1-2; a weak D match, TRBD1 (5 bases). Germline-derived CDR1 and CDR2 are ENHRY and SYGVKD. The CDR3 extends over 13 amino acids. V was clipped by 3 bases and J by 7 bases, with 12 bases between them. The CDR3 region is CAISDSGYIGYTF. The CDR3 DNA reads TGTGCCATCAGTGATTCAGGGTATATTGGCTACACCTTC.

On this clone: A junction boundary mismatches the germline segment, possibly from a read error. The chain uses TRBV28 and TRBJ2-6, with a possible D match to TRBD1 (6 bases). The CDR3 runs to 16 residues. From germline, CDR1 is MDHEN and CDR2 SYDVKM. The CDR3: CASSLRTASGANGLTF. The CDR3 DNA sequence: TGTGCCAGCAGTTTACGGACAGCCTCTGGGGCCAACGGCCTGACTTTC.

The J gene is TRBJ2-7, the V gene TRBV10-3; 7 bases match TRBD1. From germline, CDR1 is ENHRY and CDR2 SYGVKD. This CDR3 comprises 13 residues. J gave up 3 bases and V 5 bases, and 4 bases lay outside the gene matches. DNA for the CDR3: TGTGCCATCAGTTCAGGGGGAATCTACGAGCAGTACTTC. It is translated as CAISSGGIYEQYF.

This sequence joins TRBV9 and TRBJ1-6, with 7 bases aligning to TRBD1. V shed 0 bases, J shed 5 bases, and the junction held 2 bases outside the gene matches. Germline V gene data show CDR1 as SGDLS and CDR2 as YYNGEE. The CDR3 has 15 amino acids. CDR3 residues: CASSVAGQNNSPLHF. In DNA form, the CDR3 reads TGTGCCAGCAGCGTAGCGGGACAGAATAATTCACCCCTCCACTTT.

Here the CDR3 DNA reads TGTGCCAGTAGTAAGGGACAGATTAACTATGGCTACACCTTC. As protein: CASSKGQINYGYTF. The chain couples TRBV19 to TRBJ1-2; 7 positions match TRBD1. The CDR3 length is 14 residues. The junction had 3 bases not matched to a gene; V was cut back by 4 bases and J by 1 base. Germline V gene data show CDR1 as LNHDA and CDR2 as SQIVND (reference sequence).